Listed below are T cell receptor beta chains from one sample, sequenced in a study of blood T cell repertoires in COVID-19. TCRdb's table, derived via immunoSEQ multiplex PCR, lists solely in-frame clones and lacks some. The data contain roughly 130,000 clones, over 75% of them singletons. The sample taken for sequencing was peripheral blood. Receptor source: a woman between 65 and 79 years old with acute or convalescent COVID-19. The CDR3 runs from the conserved cysteine through the conserved F or W. A D gene is named only where the DNA matches it firmly. Some rows mark clone size as missing; the rest say once, few, many or name a class of expanded clone.

cdr3_aa: CASSSPGTGTYGYTF
cdr3_nt: TGTGCCAGCAGCAGTCCCGGGACAGGGACCTATGGCTACACCTTC
clone_size: -
j_call: TRBJ1-2
d_call: TRBD1
v_call: TRBV7-2

cdr3_aa: CASSVGVSGGSGNTIYF
cdr3_nt: TGTGCCAGCAGCGTAGGGGTCTCAGGGGGCTCTGGAAACACCATATATTTT
clone_size: -
j_call: TRBJ1-3
d_call: TRBD1
v_call: TRBV9

cdr3_aa: CASSYGFSGNTIYF
cdr3_nt: TGTGCCAGCAGTTACGGCTTCTCTGGAAACACCATATATTTT
clone_size: -
j_call: TRBJ1-3
d_call: -
v_call: TRBV6-5

cdr3_aa: CASSQGKGDRGETQYF
cdr3_nt: TGTGCCAGCAGCCAAGGAAAAGGGGACAGGGGCGAGACCCAGTACTTC
clone_size: -
j_call: TRBJ2-5
d_call: TRBD1
v_call: TRBV3-1/TRBV3-2

cdr3_aa: CASSLPGERTDTQYF
cdr3_nt: TGTGCCAGCAGTCTACCGGGGGAACGAACAGATACGCAGTATTTT
clone_size: -
j_call: TRBJ2-3
d_call: -
v_call: TRBV7-2

cdr3_aa: CASSQSGTGDNEQFF
cdr3_nt: TGTGCCAGCAGCCAATCGGGGACAGGGGACAATGAGCAGTTCTTC
clone_size: -
j_call: TRBJ2-1
d_call: TRBD1
v_call: TRBV16

cdr3_aa: CASTARGGARNQPQHF
cdr3_nt: TGTGCCAGCACCGCCCGAGGAGGGGCGCGGAATCAGCCCCAGCATTTT
clone_size: -
j_call: TRBJ1-5
d_call: -
v_call: TRBV2

cdr3_aa: CASRPTGGAGQPQHF
cdr3_nt: TGTGCCAGCAGACCGACAGGGGGCGCGGGGCAGCCCCAGCATTTT
clone_size: -
j_call: TRBJ1-5
d_call: TRBD1
v_call: TRBV6-5

cdr3_aa: CASSRTGTGELFF
cdr3_nt: TGTGCCAGCAGCCGGACAGGCACCGGGGAGCTGTTTTTT
clone_size: -
j_call: TRBJ2-2
d_call: TRBD1
v_call: TRBV11-2

cdr3_aa: CASSPRLAGGTLDTQYF
cdr3_nt: TGTGCCAGCTCACCAAGACTAGCGGGGGGGACGCTAGATACGCAGTATTTT
clone_size: -
j_call: TRBJ2-3
d_call: TRBD2
v_call: TRBV18

cdr3_aa: CASSKGQGNNQPQHF
cdr3_nt: TGTGCCAGCAGCAAGGGACAGGGGAACAATCAGCCCCAGCATTTT
clone_size: -
j_call: TRBJ1-5
d_call: TRBD1
v_call: TRBV6-2/TRBV6-3

cdr3_aa: CASRPSGRVNTEAFF
cdr3_nt: TGCGCCAGCAGGCCCTCCGGGCGGGTGAACACTGAAGCTTTCTTT
clone_size: -
j_call: TRBJ1-1
d_call: -
v_call: TRBV5-1

cdr3_aa: CASSFTQQGTHEQYF
cdr3_nt: TGTGCCAGCAGCTTTACGCAACAGGGGACCCACGAGCAGTACTTC
clone_size: -
j_call: TRBJ2-7
d_call: TRBD1
v_call: TRBV11-2

cdr3_aa: CAITWGGTEAFF
cdr3_nt: TGTGCCATCACCTGGGGGGGGACTGAAGCTTTCTTT
clone_size: -
j_call: TRBJ1-1
d_call: -
v_call: TRBV7-9

cdr3_aa: CASSFRDRGSGYTF
cdr3_nt: TGTGCCAGCAGTTTCCGGGACAGGGGGTCCGGCTACACCTTC
clone_size: -
j_call: TRBJ1-2
d_call: TRBD1
v_call: TRBV27

cdr3_aa: CASSYSIIEGYYGYTF
cdr3_nt: TGTGCCAGCAGTTACTCGATTATTGAGGGATACTATGGCTACACCTTC
clone_size: -
j_call: TRBJ1-2
d_call: -
v_call: TRBV6-5

cdr3_aa: CASSPTGIGDTGELFF
cdr3_nt: TGTGCCAGCAGCCCGACAGGGATCGGTGACACCGGGGAGCTGTTTTTT
clone_size: -
j_call: TRBJ2-2
d_call: TRBD1
v_call: TRBV3-1/TRBV3-2

cdr3_aa: CASSYSTGRPYGYTF
cdr3_nt: TGTGCCAGCAGTTACTCGACAGGCCGACCCTATGGCTACACCTTC
clone_size: -
j_call: TRBJ1-2
d_call: -
v_call: TRBV6-2/TRBV6-3

cdr3_aa: CASSLSTGQGQGEKLFF
cdr3_nt: TGTGCCAGCAGCCTCTCAACCGGACAGGGACAAGGAGAAAAACTGTTTTTT
clone_size: -
j_call: TRBJ1-4
d_call: TRBD1
v_call: TRBV3-1/TRBV3-2

cdr3_aa: CSAGHSTEAFF
cdr3_nt: TGCAGTGCTGGACACTCCACTGAAGCTTTCTTT
clone_size: -
j_call: TRBJ1-1
d_call: -
v_call: TRBV20-1

cdr3_aa: CASSQDGGTGVTGELFF
cdr3_nt: TGCGCCAGCAGCCAAGATGGTGGGACAGGGGTTACCGGGGAGCTGTTTTTT
clone_size: once
j_call: TRBJ2-2
d_call: TRBD1
v_call: TRBV4-3

cdr3_aa: CASSPWTSPNTGELFF
cdr3_nt: TGTGCCAGCAGCCCGTGGACTAGCCCAAACACCGGGGAGCTGTTTTTT
clone_size: -
j_call: TRBJ2-2
d_call: TRBD2
v_call: TRBV2

cdr3_aa: CASSFGQGVPSTDTQYF
cdr3_nt: TGTGCCAGCAGTTTCGGACAGGGGGTCCCTAGCACAGATACGCAGTATTTT
clone_size: -
j_call: TRBJ2-3
d_call: TRBD1
v_call: TRBV6-2/TRBV6-3

cdr3_aa: CASSLLGQVGQKAFF
cdr3_nt: TGTGCCAGCAGCTTACTTGGACAGGTGGGGCAAAAAGCTTTCTTT
clone_size: -
j_call: TRBJ1-1
d_call: TRBD1
v_call: TRBV7-2

cdr3_aa: CASSSRQGGGYTF
cdr3_nt: TGTGCCAGCAGCTCGAGACAGGGTGGAGGCTACACCTTC
clone_size: once
j_call: TRBJ1-2
d_call: TRBD1
v_call: TRBV7-2

cdr3_aa: CASSQDGQGLGEKLFF
cdr3_nt: TGCGCCAGCAGCCAAGACGGACAGGGCCTAGGTGAAAAACTGTTTTTT
clone_size: -
j_call: TRBJ1-4
d_call: TRBD1
v_call: TRBV4-1

cdr3_aa: CASSYSLISEQFF
cdr3_nt: TGTGCCAGCAGTTACTCGTTGATTAGTGAGCAGTTCTTC
clone_size: -
j_call: TRBJ2-1
d_call: -
v_call: TRBV6-5

cdr3_aa: CASSQGWLYEQYF
cdr3_nt: TGTGCCAGCAGCCAGGGGTGGCTGTACGAGCAGTACTTC
clone_size: -
j_call: TRBJ2-7
d_call: -
v_call: TRBV7-8

cdr3_aa: CASSLGGSDEKLFF
cdr3_nt: TGTGCCAGCAGCTTGGGTGGCAGCGATGAAAAACTGTTTTTT
clone_size: -
j_call: TRBJ1-4
d_call: -
v_call: TRBV5-4

cdr3_aa: CASRQGESGYTF
cdr3_nt: TGTGCCAGCAGACAGGGTGAAAGTGGCTACACCTTC
clone_size: -
j_call: TRBJ1-2
d_call: -
v_call: TRBV6-5

cdr3_aa: CASSQGSETSGGGTDTQYF
cdr3_nt: TGCGCCAGCAGCCAAGGGTCAGAGACTAGCGGGGGGGGGACAGATACGCAGTATTTT
clone_size: -
j_call: TRBJ2-3
d_call: TRBD2
v_call: TRBV4-3

cdr3_aa: CASSLGRGLETQYF
cdr3_nt: TGCGCCAGCAGCTTGGGCAGGGGGCTGGAGACCCAGTACTTC
clone_size: -
j_call: TRBJ2-5
d_call: TRBD1
v_call: TRBV5-1

cdr3_aa: CASSLARLGATDTQYF
cdr3_nt: TGTGCCAGCAGCTTAGCTCGGTTGGGAGCAACAGATACGCAGTATTTT
clone_size: -
j_call: TRBJ2-3
d_call: -
v_call: TRBV7-9

cdr3_aa: CASSQDWKGANEKLFF
cdr3_nt: TGTGCCAGCAGCCAAGATTGGAAGGGGGCTAATGAAAAACTGTTTTTT
clone_size: -
j_call: TRBJ1-4
d_call: -
v_call: TRBV4-2

cdr3_aa: CASRAGSIVIVDTQYF
cdr3_nt: TGTGCCAGCAGGGCGGGCTCAATCGTCATCGTGGATACGCAGTATTTT
clone_size: -
j_call: TRBJ2-3
d_call: -
v_call: TRBV6-6

cdr3_aa: CASRQLAGGLGELFF
cdr3_nt: TGTGCCAGTAGACAACTAGCGGGGGGCCTCGGGGAGCTGTTTTTT
clone_size: -
j_call: TRBJ2-2
d_call: TRBD2
v_call: TRBV19

cdr3_aa: CASSPGTAIQNTIYF
cdr3_nt: TGTGCCAGCTCACCCGGGACAGCCATACAGAACACCATATATTTT
clone_size: -
j_call: TRBJ1-3
d_call: TRBD1
v_call: TRBV18

cdr3_aa: CASSVLGGDQPQHF
cdr3_nt: TGTGCCAGCTCGGTCCTAGGGGGAGATCAGCCCCAGCATTTT
clone_size: -
j_call: TRBJ1-5
d_call: -
v_call: TRBV18

cdr3_aa: CASSLDGRGGGEKLFF
cdr3_nt: TGTGCCAGCAGCTTGGATGGTAGGGGAGGAGGTGAAAAACTGTTTTTT
clone_size: -
j_call: TRBJ1-4
d_call: -
v_call: TRBV5-4

cdr3_aa: CATREGGHNQPQHF
cdr3_nt: TGTGCCACCCGCGAGGGAGGTCACAATCAGCCCCAGCATTTT
clone_size: -
j_call: TRBJ1-5
d_call: -
v_call: TRBV6-5

cdr3_aa: CASSLASSTETQYF
cdr3_nt: TGTGCCAGCAGCTTAGCGTCCAGTACAGAGACCCAGTACTTC
clone_size: -
j_call: TRBJ2-5
d_call: -
v_call: TRBV7-7

cdr3_aa: CASKPGQSSYEQYF
cdr3_nt: TGTGCCAGCAAACCGGGACAGAGTTCCTACGAGCAGTACTTC
clone_size: few
j_call: TRBJ2-7
d_call: TRBD1
v_call: TRBV2

cdr3_aa: CASKYHTGDMNTEAFF
cdr3_nt: TGTGCCAGTAAATATCACACAGGGGATATGAACACTGAAGCTTTCTTT
clone_size: -
j_call: TRBJ1-1
d_call: TRBD1
v_call: TRBV19

cdr3_aa: CASSSLRSGQETQYF
cdr3_nt: TGTGCCAGTTCTTCCTTGAGAAGCGGACAAGAGACCCAGTACTTC
clone_size: -
j_call: TRBJ2-5
d_call: -
v_call: TRBV19

cdr3_aa: CASMGQVYSGANVLTF
cdr3_nt: TGTGCCAGCATGGGGCAGGTCTACTCTGGGGCCAACGTCCTGACTTTC
clone_size: -
j_call: TRBJ2-6
d_call: -
v_call: TRBV9

cdr3_aa: CASSQVGQTDTQYF
cdr3_nt: TGTGCCAGCAGCCAAGTTGGACAGACAGATACGCAGTATTTT
clone_size: -
j_call: TRBJ2-3
d_call: -
v_call: TRBV3-1/TRBV3-2

cdr3_aa: CASSSPEGGLNRNYGYTF
cdr3_nt: TGTGCCAGCAGCTCCCCGGAAGGGGGCCTCAACCGTAACTATGGCTACACCTTC
clone_size: -
j_call: TRBJ1-2
d_call: TRBD1
v_call: TRBV5-4

cdr3_aa: CASSPDRGAWGYTF
cdr3_nt: TGTGCCAGCAGCCCTGATCGGGGGGCTTGGGGCTACACCTTC
clone_size: -
j_call: TRBJ1-2
d_call: -
v_call: TRBV7-2

cdr3_aa: CASRSTQNTGELFF
cdr3_nt: TGTGCCAGCAGGTCGACTCAGAACACCGGGGAGCTGTTTTTT
clone_size: -
j_call: TRBJ2-2
d_call: -
v_call: TRBV2

cdr3_aa: CAWRANRGTGNTIYF
cdr3_nt: TGTGCCTGGAGGGCGAACAGGGGGACTGGAAACACCATATATTTT
clone_size: -
j_call: TRBJ1-3
d_call: TRBD1
v_call: TRBV30

cdr3_aa: CASSPGGENIQYF
cdr3_nt: TGTGCCAGCAGTCCCGGGGGGGAAAACATTCAGTACTTC
clone_size: -
j_call: TRBJ2-4
d_call: TRBD2
v_call: TRBV6-6

cdr3_aa: CASVGAGGPIGELFF
cdr3_nt: TGTGCCAGCGTAGGAGCGGGGGGGCCGATCGGGGAGCTGTTTTTT
clone_size: -
j_call: TRBJ2-2
d_call: TRBD2
v_call: TRBV4-2

cdr3_aa: CASSKELAGKLPADTQYF
cdr3_nt: TGTGCCAGCAGCAAAGAATTAGCGGGGAAGTTACCAGCAGATACGCAGTATTTT
clone_size: -
j_call: TRBJ2-3
d_call: -
v_call: TRBV21-1

cdr3_aa: CASSSGQVGQPQHF
cdr3_nt: TGTGCCAGCAGTTCTGGACAGGTCGGGCAGCCCCAGCATTTT
clone_size: -
j_call: TRBJ1-5
d_call: TRBD1
v_call: TRBV6-2/TRBV6-3

cdr3_aa: CASSAGTGTSGYTF
cdr3_nt: TGTGCCAGCAGCGCGGGGACAGGCACATCGGGCTACACCTTC
clone_size: once
j_call: TRBJ1-2
d_call: TRBD1
v_call: TRBV7-2

cdr3_aa: CASRPGTRDGYTF
cdr3_nt: TGTGCCAGCAGGCCCGGGACACGGGATGGCTACACCTTC
clone_size: -
j_call: TRBJ1-2
d_call: -
v_call: TRBV12-3/TRBV12-4

cdr3_aa: CASSTIGAAVSNQPQHF
cdr3_nt: TGTGCCAGCAGCACCATTGGGGCAGCTGTTAGCAATCAGCCCCAGCATTTT
clone_size: -
j_call: TRBJ1-5
d_call: -
v_call: TRBV5-6

cdr3_aa: CASRGSGEEGYTF
cdr3_nt: TGCGCCAGCAGGGGTTCGGGGGAAGAAGGCTACACCTTC
clone_size: few
j_call: TRBJ1-2
d_call: -
v_call: TRBV5-1

cdr3_aa: CASSRLAGVYNEQFF
cdr3_nt: TGTGCCAGCAGCAGGCTAGCGGGGGTATACAATGAGCAGTTCTTC
clone_size: -
j_call: TRBJ2-1
d_call: TRBD2
v_call: TRBV11-2